This T cell receptor (beta chain) came from a study of breast tumors, draining lymph nodes, adjacent tissues. This CDR3 is 13 amino acids long. V lost 7 bases, J lost 5 bases, and 14 bases lay in between. The germline V gene encodes CDR1 SEHNR and CDR2 FQNEAQ (reference sequence). Using its own MiXCR run on the multiplex PCR reads, TCRdb lists one record per CDR3 protein. The repertoire holds some 170,000 distinct CDR3 sequences, with approximately 33% as singletons. Breast cancer patients provided tissue from their axillary draining lymph nodes. The sequence was collected from a female donor with breast cancer. Some clones in this sample may be carry-over from other donors' samples. The gene calls are TRBV7-9 and TRBJ1-1; D is unresolved. The sequencing input was axillary lymph node tissue. CDR3 residues: CASTPPVGTEAFF. For the CDR3, the DNA is TGTGCCAGCACCCCCCCGGTAGGGACTGAAGCTTTCTTT.